The 20 T cell receptor beta chains below come from one sample, sequenced in a study of identifying expanded T cells in peripheral blood. Assay: immunoSEQ multiplex PCR; the TCRdb copy retains only in-frame clones and omits some. The repertoire has approximately 120,000 clones, around 89% of them found once; the top ten carry more than 6.5%. Sequencing was carried out using blood. These receptors all come from a person aged 18 to 75 in good health.

The chain carries TRBV4-3 and TRBJ1-1; TRBD1 is a possible D gene (5 bases). V dropped 0 bases and J dropped 4 bases, with 12 bases sitting between them. Germline loops: CDR1 LGHNA, CDR2 YSLEER. The CDR3 is made up of 15 amino acids. The CDR3 coding sequence is TGCGCCAGCAGCCAAGATAATCGGGGCGGCACTGAAGCTTTCTTT. Its translation is CASSQDNRGGTEAFF.

The V call is TRBV29-1, the J call TRBJ1-2; maybe TRBD1 (5 bases). Germline V gene sequence: CDR1 SQVTM, CDR2 ANQGSEA. V gave up 6 bases and J gave up 4 bases, with 12 bases separating them. The CDR3 length is 12 residues. CDR3 DNA: TGCAGCGTGACAGTGGCTTCCTATGGCTACACCTTC. Residues: CSVTVASYGYTF.

The V and J genes are TRBV14 and TRBJ1-1; tentatively, D is TRBD1 (6 bases). Germline CDR1 and CDR2: SGHDN and FVKESK. V was trimmed by 1 base and J by 1 base, leaving 16 bases between them. CDR3 length: 17 amino acids. DNA for the CDR3: TGTGCCAGCAGCCAAGCCCTAGGAGGGGGAAAGAACACTGAAGCTTTCTTT. Its protein product is CASSQALGGGKNTEAFF.

V is TRBV13 and J is TRBJ2-6, with TRBD1 identical over 10 bases. The CDR3 length is 18 residues. Germline V gene lookup returns CDR1 PRHDT and CDR2 FYEKMQ (reference sequence). V trimming: 5 bases; J trimming: 0 bases; junction bases outside the gene matches: 7. CDR3 protein: CASSEWTGGLSGANVLTF. CDR3 DNA sequence: TGTGCCAGCAGCGAATGGACAGGGGGGCTCTCTGGGGCCAACGTCCTGACTTTC.

The chain employs TRBV7-2 and TRBJ2-7; no clear D. V was trimmed by 2 bases and J by 3 bases, leaving 11 bases between them. The CDR3 length is 14 residues. Germline CDR1 is SGHTA and CDR2 is FQGNSA. For the CDR3, the DNA is TGTGCCAGCAGCTTATTCTCCCAGATCTACGAGCAGTACTTC. Protein sequence: CASSLFSQIYEQYF.

A single count supports this clone. The genes are TRBV19 and TRBJ2-1, with TRBD2 matching over 9 bases. J was trimmed by 9 bases and V by 9 bases; bases with no gene match: 9. In germline, CDR1 is LNHDA, CDR2 SQIVND (reference sequence). The CDR3 length is 13 residues. CDR3 nucleotides: TGTGCCAGCTCCGGGACTAGCCGTCGTGAGCAGTTCTTC. This codes for CASSGTSRREQFF.

This clone was seen a handful of times. This chain joins TRBV29-1 and TRBJ1-5, with no clear D. Germline V gene sequence: CDR1 SQVTM, CDR2 ANQGSEA. This CDR3 spans 13 amino acids. The ends were cut back, 6 bases at V and 5 bases at J, with 14 bases in the middle. The CDR3 DNA reads TGCAGCGTCACCGATCGGCGGGATCAGCCCCAGCATTTT. This encodes CSVTDRRDQPQHF.

The CDR3 coding sequence is TGTGCCAGCAGCCATCTTTCGGACAATGAGCAGTTCTTC. The encoded protein is CASSHLSDNEQFF. This chain joins TRBV9 and TRBJ2-1; D is unresolved. CDR3 length equals 13 residues. The V gene's germline CDR1 is SGDLS and CDR2 YYNGEE. V lost 4 bases to trimming and J lost 5 bases, with 10 bases between them. The full variable domain, completed using reference TRBV9 and TRBJ2-1, is DSGVTQTPKHLITATGQRVTLRCSPRSGDLSVYWYQQSLDQGLQFLIQYYNGEERAKGNILERFSAQQFPDLHSELNLSSLELGDSALYFCASSHLSDNEQFFGPGTRLTVL.

The rearrangement joins TRBV6-1 to TRBJ1-2; 9 bases align to TRBD1. The CDR3 sequence is 15 residues long. Looked up from germline, CDR1 is MNHNS and CDR2 is SASEGT. J was trimmed by 4 bases and V by 7 bases; bases with no gene match: 10. The CDR3 nucleotides read TGTGCCAGCACTTCCCCCGGGACAGGGACCTATGGCTACACCTTC. Translation: CASTSPGTGTYGYTF.

The V and J genes are TRBV5-1 and TRBJ1-3; no definite D call. This CDR3 is 16 amino acids long. CDR1 is SGHRS and CDR2 is YFSETQ in the germline V gene. V was pared by 4 bases and J by 0 bases, with 14 bases between. The CDR3 DNA follows: TGCGCCAGCAGCGCACTAGACGGAGTCTCTGGAAACACCATATATTTT. As protein: CASSALDGVSGNTIYF.

This chain joins TRBV2 and TRBJ1-1, with D maybe TRBD1 (5 bases). CDR1 and CDR2 from the germline V gene are SNHLY and FYNNEI. The CDR3 length is 11 residues. The ends were cut back, 8 bases at V and 6 bases at J, with 10 bases in the middle. CDR3 DNA sequence: TGTGCCAGCGGTCGGGGACCTGAAGCTTTCTTT. This translates into CASGRGPEAFF.

The chain links TRBV5-1 to TRBJ1-1, with D perhaps matching TRBD1 (5 bases). Germline V gives CDR1 SGHRS, CDR2 YFSETQ. This CDR3 is 14 amino acids long. V gave up 4 bases and J gave up 4 bases, with 14 bases separating them. The DNA of the CDR3 is TGCGCCAGCAGCAGGACGGGAAGGGGCACTGAAGCTTTCTTT. Translating gives CASSRTGRGTEAFF.

The J gene is TRBJ2-5, the V gene TRBV9, with 11 bases that match TRBD2. J was trimmed by 5 bases and V by 4 bases; bases with no gene match: 13. This CDR3 region has 17 residues. CDR1 and CDR2 (germline): SGDLS, YYNGEE. The CDR3 sequence is CASSSHSLSGRGETQYF. The CDR3, as DNA: TGTGCCAGCAGCTCCCATAGTCTTAGCGGGAGGGGCGAGACCCAGTACTTC.

This chain joins TRBV30 and TRBJ1-6; perhaps TRBD1 as D (5 bases). Germline CDR1 GTSNPN, CDR2 SVGIG (reference sequence). The CDR3 consists of 15 residues. Trimming cost V 0 bases and J 6 bases, with 12 bases left between them. The CDR3 protein is CAWSVFQGLNSPLHF. The CDR3 DNA follows: TGTGCCTGGAGTGTATTTCAGGGCCTTAATTCACCCCTCCACTTT.

The CDR3 bases are TGCGCCAGCAGCGCGATAACTAGCGGGAGGGCCCACACAGATACGCAGTATTTT. As protein: CASSAITSGRAHTDTQYF. The V and J genes are TRBV5-1 and TRBJ2-3; 13 bases fit TRBD2. Germline V gene sequence: CDR1 SGHRS, CDR2 YFSETQ. Trimming at V came to 4 bases and at J to 2 bases, leaving 10 bases not matched to a gene. The CDR3 has 18 residues.

The chain links TRBV2 to TRBJ1-1; 7 bases line up with TRBD1. This CDR3 has 11 amino acids. The germline V gene encodes CDR1 SNHLY and CDR2 FYNNEI. V was pared by 8 bases and J by 5 bases, with 2 bases of the junction left unmatched. The CDR3 region is CASDRETEAFF. In DNA, the CDR3 is TGTGCCAGCGACAGGGAAACTGAAGCTTTCTTT.

This clone was counted once. CDR3 residues: CASSVLAFGNTIYF. Here the CDR3 DNA reads TGTGCCAGCAGCGTGTTGGCTTTTGGAAACACCATATATTTT. This chain uses TRBV7-2 with TRBJ1-3; D remains unclear. Germline V gene data show CDR1 as SGHTA and CDR2 as FQGNSA. V dropped 5 bases and J dropped 3 bases, with 11 bases sitting between them. The CDR3 has 14 residues. The full variable domain, in which reference TRBV7-2 and TRBJ1-3 provide the parts outside the CDR3, is GAGVSQSPSNKVTEKGKDVELRCDPISGHTALYWYRQSLGQGLEFLIYFQGNSAPDKSGLPSDRFSAERTGGSVSTLTIQRTQQEDSAVYLCASSVLAFGNTIYFGEGSWLTVV.

The gene calls are TRBV28 and TRBJ1-2; D uncertain. Per germline, CDR1 MDHEN and CDR2 SYDVKM. The CDR3 is made up of 12 amino acids. Trimming cost V 4 bases and J 5 bases, with 8 bases left between them. The CDR3 DNA follows: TGTGCCAGCAGTTCCTTGGGTTATGGCTACACCTTC. Protein: CASSSLGYGYTF.

The chain employs TRBV4-1 and TRBJ2-7; TRBD1 matches 9 bases. The CDR3 is made up of 15 amino acids. From germline, CDR1 is MGHRA and CDR2 YSYEKL. V lost 0 bases, J lost 5 bases, and 5 bases stayed unmatched. CDR3 amino acids: CASSQEPGTGNEQYF. CDR3 coding DNA: TGCGCCAGCAGCCAAGAGCCCGGGACAGGGAACGAGCAGTACTTC.

The CDR3 DNA is TGTGCCAGCAGCTCACGTCGGGGCACTGAAGCTTTCTTT. It specifies CASSSRRGTEAFF. The V call is TRBV7-2, the J call TRBJ1-1; D uncertain. Germline V gene data show CDR1 as SGHTA and CDR2 as FQGNSA. Between the trimmed V and J ends, which lost 4 bases and 4 bases, there was a span of 10 bases. The CDR3 has 13 amino acids.